Here is one T cell receptor beta chain with its context. Its antigen is unknown. Per-base qualities were not stored, and no clone one base away is much larger. The data stem from a study of cytomegalovirus exposure and HLA in healthy donors (dated by TCRdb to 2015 to 2018). Context from the whole study: An earlier analysis of roughly 570 of the donors reported roughly 300 Gb of sequence data and about 120 million unique TCR beta sequences obtained from about 180 million T cells. An early release that covered about 600 HLA-typed donors contained 300 to 350 gigabases of sequencing data and tens of millions of unique TCR sequences. Among the roughly 400 genotyped donors, around 81% belonged to the genetic ancestry cluster associated with self-reported Caucasian donors. The study aimed to test whether signatures of past pathogen exposure could be identified by cataloging public T cell receptors. The T cell repertoires of around 730 subjects were profiled by immunosequencing and related to cytomegalovirus serostatus. A separate validation cohort of some 130 different subjects was used in addition to the roughly 670-subject first cohort. High-throughput TCR immunosequencing, statistical association of individual TCRs with disease status, and machine learning were combined to predict cytomegalovirus infection status. A later analysis re-examined previously published TCR beta repertoires from roughly 720 donors and added high-resolution HLA genotyping to investigate patterns of TCR occurrence. Rather than using new phenotypic data, the later analysis identified candidate immune exposures from TCR beta sequences and from how often those sequences occurred across donors. An earlier analysis of around 540 of the donors applied high-throughput TCR beta sequencing to assess whether each TCR beta V gene segment acted as functional or pseudogenic. Donor age, sex, ethnicity and CMV serostatus were compiled together with the repertoire data. In a later genetic analysis, genome-wide SNP genotypes for about three fifths of the roughly 670 donors were used, and that subset was treated as a discovery cohort. All discovery cohort repertoires had been generated using a single sequencing platform. HLA typing included class I and class II loci at four-digit resolution. Typing coverage differed by locus: A, B, C, DRB1 and DQB1 were typed in roughly 620-630 donors, DQA1 in 500 to 550, DPA1 in some 570, and DPB1 in 400 to 490. Roughly five DR-DQ haplotypes were treated as single units for association and clustering because of strong linkage in the cohort. Among some 410 genotyped donors of the cohort, an average of around 240,000 unique TCR beta nucleotide sequences was sequenced per donor, of which 15% to 20% were non-productive.

In total, just over 650 healthy bone marrow donors made up the cohort. At the time of sampling, every cohort member was nominally healthy, though immune exposures that went unrecorded were likely present. The donor tested CMV seronegative and was one of the 352 seronegative cohort members. Each donor provided a peripheral blood sample, and peripheral blood mononuclear cells were used for TCR beta sequencing. The Qiagen DNeasy Blood Extraction Kit was used to extract genomic DNA from the blood cell samples. Library prep was done by the immunoSEQ multiplex PCR assay. For the multiplex PCR, a mixture combining 60 forward primers for TCR Vbeta segments and 13 reverse primers for TCR Jbeta segments was used. The CDR3 region of rearranged TCR beta genes was amplified from genomic DNA by a multiplex PCR assay. The Illumina HiSeq System was used to sequence the amplified TCR beta libraries as 87-base-pair reads. In the original analysis: A later analysis counted 75 million to 100 million unique TCR beta chains across the 650 to 700 repertoires, and roughly 9.9 million of these chains were shared by at least two donors. Raw reads were error-corrected and collapsed into unique sequences by a nearest-neighbor algorithm in which closely related sequences were merged to remove PCR and sequencing errors. V, D and J gene segments were assigned by aligning CDR3 sequences to IMGT reference sequences. For a sequence to be retained, at least a six-nucleotide match to both a V gene segment and a J gene segment was required. A rearrangement was called productive if the CDR3 had no stop codons and remained in frame with V and J, and every other rearrangement was called non-productive. CDR3 was defined by IMGT convention, running from the second conserved V-encoded cysteine to the conserved J-encoded phenylalanine. The earlier analysis of roughly 590 of the donors excluded any sequence lacking an unambiguous match to a single V gene segment. In an earlier analysis of around 590 of the donors, a V segment was called functional when productive rearrangements were above 56.7%, and segregating when the standard deviation between donors exceeded 5%. To diagnose cytomegalovirus status from the catalog of TCR beta chain sequences, a statistical classification framework was built. A later analysis assigned V and J genes by comparing TCR nucleotide sequences with IMGT/GENE-DB human TR gene sequences. A later analysis assigned CDR3 sequences and most-parsimonious VDJ recombination scenarios with the TCRdist pipeline. In a later analysis, every TCR beta chain was defined by the combination of its CDR3 amino acid sequence and its V-gene family, and reads without a unique V-gene family were dropped. As a way to deal with suspected cross-contamination and a sequencing artifact, a later analysis dropped roughly 620 nucleotide sequences that were highly shared and had low generation probability. For each public chain, a later analysis derived a clonal expansion index from normalized ranks of inferred template counts within each repertoire. In a later analysis, generation probabilities were computed with a VDJ recombination model fitted to out-of-frame rearrangements, and the resulting probabilities were checked against IGoR. A later analysis scored TCR-TCR, TCR-HLA and TCR-CMV co-occurrence with hypergeometric tests, applying a repertoire-size bias correction to TCR pairs. To estimate false discovery rates, a later analysis permuted the HLA or CMV assignments 20 times. In a later analysis, co-occurring TCRs were grouped using DBSCAN, and TCRdist sequence similarity was added for clustering within HLA-allele-positive subsets. Repertoires with fewer than 30,000 or more than 120,000 public chains were left out of co-occurrence clustering, as were roughly five repertoires with anomalous nucleotide sharing. TCRdb mirrors the immuneACCESS table, restricted to in-frame sequences. Some clones are absent from its copies; in checked studies, under half trace to an unresolved V gene, and the reason for the others is unknown. The V and J calls and clone size are taken from that table; D and trimming were inferred from the DNA. The sample table holds about 140,000 clones, of which approximately 91% were seen once. 0.4% to 0.55% of the sample comes from the top ten.

V is shortened by 7 bases, J by 4 bases, and the region joining them spans 16 bases. The CDR3 holds 15 amino acids from the cysteine to the phenylalanine. The read is trimmed to its CDR3 DNA, 45 bases read in frame from base 1. CDR1 and CDR2 are drawn from the germline V gene (reference sequence): LNHDA, SQIVND. Findings and caveats that apply to the study as a whole: Most TCR sequences were observed very rarely across donors, whereas some public TCRs were present in many individuals. A further reported finding was that TCR beta sequences accurately predicted the HLA-A and HLA-B alleles for most subjects in the first cohort. In a later analysis, several top co-occurrence clusters were reported to appear linked to parvovirus B19, influenza, CMV and Epstein-Barr virus. According to a later analysis, TCR association rates differed among HLA loci, with DRB1 alleles showing the most associated TCRs and HLA-C alleles showing the fewest. According to the authors, the approach could potentially be generalized to other disease states and immunological phenotypes. In an earlier analysis of some 550 of the donors, most TCR beta V segments were observed in productive rearrangements about 87% or about 30% of the time, broadly matching IMGT annotations. Some IMGT-functional V segments, including TRBV6-2 and TRBV6-3, could not be distinguished by the 87-base-pair reads and were therefore excluded. In this cohort, only TCR beta chains were sequenced, and detectable features were limited by the absence of alpha or paired-chain data. HLA typing was unavailable for some donors at each locus, so association tests used only the typed subset. Most CMV-associated TCR beta chains appeared to be HLA-restricted in a later analysis, and the HLA associations seemed to be driven largely by CMV exposure. In a later analysis, HLA-associated TCR beta chains showed more clonal expansion and lower generation probabilities than non-associated chains that were equally common. Three of the identified cytomegalovirus-associated TCR beta chains were confirmed in vitro to be specific for cytomegalovirus antigens. Linkage disequilibrium might explain the correlated functional status among segregating V segments, but an unknown experimental factor could not be excluded. Roughly uniform sequencing depth across donors was assumed in presence/absence analyses, although this assumption may not hold. CMV serostatus was the only immune exposure information available for the cohort. Because counts were too low, seventeen rarely observed V segments, including chromosome 9 orphons, were excluded from the earlier analysis of 587 of the donors. When HLA alleles, especially DR and DQ, strongly co-occurred, attributing TCR associations to individual alleles was difficult. A group of highly shared sequence variants was considered likely to be a technical artifact of the sequencing pipeline. Compared with the 666-donor mean, donors in an Asian-associated ancestry cluster had fewer N-insertions in productive TCRs, according to a later genetic analysis. At a false discovery rate of 0.05, a later analysis linked around 17,000 TCR beta sequences to specific HLA alleles. A later genetic analysis associated a missense DCLRE1C variant with V-gene and J-gene trimming of TCR beta chains, and an independent cohort replicated the association. The study gave a list of around 170 TCR beta chains associated with cytomegalovirus. The classifier was reported to diagnose cytomegalovirus status with high specificity and sensitivity in both the original cohort and the validation cohort.

This TCR came from a woman aged 40 to 50 in good health and CMV-seronegative. Here the chain combines TRBV19 and TRBJ2-2; the D segment could be TRBD1, given 5 matching bases. Material for sequencing was PBMCs. The nucleotide sequence reads TGTGCCAGTAAGGAAGGACACGCTTTCACCGGGGAGCTGTTTTTT. Its translation reads: CASKEGHAFTGELFF.